Listed below are T cell receptor beta chains from one sample, sequenced in a study of control samples from healthy donors and cancer patients. The data were produced by immunoSEQ multiplex PCR, yet TCRdb's version contains in-frame clones alone and is incomplete. Among 170,000 or so clones listed, 85% to 95% were seen once. Material for sequencing was blood. The receptors here all came from a man aged 18 to 35 in good health. The CDR3 runs from the conserved cysteine through the conserved F or W.

CDR3aa	v_gene	j_gene
CASSEGGRSYEQYF	TRBV10-1	TRBJ2-7
CASRGRENYSNQPQHF	TRBV27	TRBJ1-5
CASSEGAIYEQYF	TRBV19	TRBJ2-7
CASSQAGPGFQETQYF	TRBV3-1/TRBV3-2	TRBJ2-5
CASAGQGTDTQYF	TRBV18	TRBJ2-3
CASSPGPQGGEQYF	TRBV7-8	TRBJ2-7
CASSLWRGDYNEQFF	TRBV7-2	TRBJ2-1
CASGTRTGRWAEQYF	TRBV2	TRBJ2-7
CASSLEGAYYGYTF	TRBV7-9	TRBJ1-2
CATSDPGTGGSYEQYF	TRBV24-1	TRBJ2-7
CASSTGGGTGELFF	TRBV27	TRBJ2-2
CASGIMRSYNEQFF	TRBV12-5	TRBJ2-1
CASSFGTVYEQYF	TRBV12-3/TRBV12-4	TRBJ2-7
CASTPGGPLETQYF	TRBV19	TRBJ2-5
CASSLLSGRVYEQYF	TRBV11-2	TRBJ2-7
CASSPQTGEGAFF	TRBV19	TRBJ1-1
CASSKDRGYEQYF	TRBV21-1	TRBJ2-7
CASSKDARSRNQPQHF	TRBV21-1	TRBJ1-5
CASSLRSPSYEQYF	TRBV5-1	TRBJ2-7
CASSLALSETQYF	TRBV5-1	TRBJ2-5
CASSAPRDRVSEQYF	TRBV7-2	TRBJ2-7
CSVEHSGGVNEQFF	TRBV29-1	TRBJ2-1
CAISGGPTSDTQYF	TRBV10-3	TRBJ2-3
CAWSVRVLAGGHNEQFF	TRBV30	TRBJ2-1
CASVQEGSSYNEQFF	TRBV7-9	TRBJ2-1
CASSFGSTDTQYF	TRBV5-1	TRBJ2-3
CASSPRTGIYNSPLHF	TRBV25-1	TRBJ1-6
CARSPAGQGAPDYGYTF	TRBV5-3	TRBJ1-2
CASSLYGENYGYTF	TRBV27	TRBJ1-2
CATSDLGAEKAFF	TRBV24-1	TRBJ1-1
CASSPRTDHSGNTIYF	TRBV9	TRBJ1-3
CASSPSPGSYEQYF	TRBV18	TRBJ2-7
CASSEHLNEKLFF	TRBV10-1	TRBJ1-4
CASSPPEGTEAFF	TRBV6-2/TRBV6-3	TRBJ1-1
CASTPLARGHLLWGYTF	TRBV5-1	TRBJ1-2
CASSELGQGGQPQHF	TRBV2	TRBJ1-5
CAISESRLDTQYF	TRBV10-3	TRBJ2-3
CASSFQGALDGYTF	TRBV7-9	TRBJ1-2
CASSQDTLPGNIQYF	TRBV3-1/TRBV3-2	TRBJ2-4
CASSFDPGPYQETQYF	TRBV2	TRBJ2-5
CASSSPGSPNTEAFF	TRBV5-1	TRBJ1-1
CASSPGGAEQPQHF	TRBV5-1	TRBJ1-5
CASSHPVGGNSPLHF	TRBV4-1	TRBJ1-6
CASGWDPETQYF	TRBV27	TRBJ2-5
CASSSGQELTDTQYF	TRBV5-1	TRBJ2-3